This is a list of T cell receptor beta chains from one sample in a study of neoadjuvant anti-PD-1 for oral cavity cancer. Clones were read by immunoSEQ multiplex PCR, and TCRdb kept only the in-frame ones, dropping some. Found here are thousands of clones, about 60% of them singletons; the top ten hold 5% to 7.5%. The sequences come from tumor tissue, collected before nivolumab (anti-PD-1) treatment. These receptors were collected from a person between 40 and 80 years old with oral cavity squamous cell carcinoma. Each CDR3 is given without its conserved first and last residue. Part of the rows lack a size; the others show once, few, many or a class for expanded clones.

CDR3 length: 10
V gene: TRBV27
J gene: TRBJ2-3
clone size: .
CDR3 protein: ASSRTTDTQY

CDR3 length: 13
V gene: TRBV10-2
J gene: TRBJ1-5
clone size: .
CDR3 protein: ASTEDIGPSQPQH

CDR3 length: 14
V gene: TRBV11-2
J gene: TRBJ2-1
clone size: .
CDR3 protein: ASSLYRISSYNEQF

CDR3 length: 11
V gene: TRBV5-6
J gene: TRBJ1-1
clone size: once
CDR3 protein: ASRGRMNTEAF

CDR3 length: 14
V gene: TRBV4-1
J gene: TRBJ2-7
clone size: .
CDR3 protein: ASSQVMAGANYEQY

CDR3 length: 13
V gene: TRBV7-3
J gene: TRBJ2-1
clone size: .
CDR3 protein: ASRKTSGRWNEQF

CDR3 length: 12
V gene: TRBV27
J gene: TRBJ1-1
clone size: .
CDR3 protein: ASSLTPWNTEAF

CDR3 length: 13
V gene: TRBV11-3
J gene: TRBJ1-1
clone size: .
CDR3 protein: ASSFGQGGNTEAF

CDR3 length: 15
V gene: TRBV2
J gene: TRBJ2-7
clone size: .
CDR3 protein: ASKGPNLQGVSYEQY

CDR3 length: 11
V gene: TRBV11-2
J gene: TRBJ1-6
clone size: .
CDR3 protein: ASSSDRGSPLH

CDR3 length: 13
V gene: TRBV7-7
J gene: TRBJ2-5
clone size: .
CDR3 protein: ASSLTGGVQETQY

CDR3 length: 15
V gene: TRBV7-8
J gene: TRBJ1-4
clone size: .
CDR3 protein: ASSSRPGGATNEKLF

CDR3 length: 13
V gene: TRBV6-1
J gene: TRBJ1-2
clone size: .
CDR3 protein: ASSEVPYDFYGYT

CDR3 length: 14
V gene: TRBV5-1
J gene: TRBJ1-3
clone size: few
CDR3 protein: ASSLDRTSFGNTIY

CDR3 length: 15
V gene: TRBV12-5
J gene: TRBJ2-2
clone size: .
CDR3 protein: ASGLVTGGRGTGELF

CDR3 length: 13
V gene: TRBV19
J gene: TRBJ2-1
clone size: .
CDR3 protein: ASSTDRDYLNEQF

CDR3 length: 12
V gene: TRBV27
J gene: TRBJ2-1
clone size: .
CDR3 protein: ASSWAGRYNEQF